The entry that follows covers one TCR beta chain sequence. The assay was immunoSEQ multiplex PCR, and TCRdb's table has in-frame clones only and misses some. The repertoire holds some 66,000 clones, with about 78% as singletons. This sample was taken from a study of blood T cell repertoires in COVID-19. Across the whole study: Samples came from the United States, Italy and Spain, spanning acute and convalescent COVID-19.

The CDR3 loop spans 15 amino acids. Trimming cost V 5 bases and J 4 bases; bases outside gene matches: 6. Germline V gene data show CDR1 as SEHNR and CDR2 as FQNEAQ (reference sequence). The specimen was peripheral blood. This sequence originates from an elderly woman with acute or convalescent COVID-19. The chain employs TRBV7-9 and TRBJ1-4; TRBD1 agrees at 8 bases. The CDR3 bases are TGTGCCAGCAGCCACGGACAGGGACTTAATGAAAAACTGTTTTTT. Amino acids: CASSHGQGLNEKLFF.